This T cell receptor (beta chain) was sequenced in a study of cytomegalovirus exposure and HLA in healthy donors. At the level of the study: Samples from HLA-typed donors yielded about 85 million unique TCRs in an early data release.

Findings of the study overall: Later analysis identified several of the most significant clusters that appeared linked to common viral pathogens.

With respect to this clone: Its antigen is still unknown.

The PCR had 60 Vbeta and 13 Jbeta primers. TCRdb's copy holds only in-frame clones and misses some; the assay was immunoSEQ multiplex PCR. This table holds around 150,000 clones, around 75% found once. Germline CDR1 reads MNHEY; CDR2 reads SMNVEV (reference sequence). V was pared by 5 bases and J by 7 bases, with 13 bases of the junction left unmatched. This CDR3 comprises 16 residues. The TCR was taken from a human donor in good health. The chain couples TRBV27 to TRBJ2-2; 7 bases align to TRBD2. Sequenced material: PBMCs. The CDR3 region has the DNA TGTGCCAGCAGTGAGACATGGACTAGTTGGGTCGGGGAGCTGTTTTTT. It translates to CASSETWTSWVGELFF.